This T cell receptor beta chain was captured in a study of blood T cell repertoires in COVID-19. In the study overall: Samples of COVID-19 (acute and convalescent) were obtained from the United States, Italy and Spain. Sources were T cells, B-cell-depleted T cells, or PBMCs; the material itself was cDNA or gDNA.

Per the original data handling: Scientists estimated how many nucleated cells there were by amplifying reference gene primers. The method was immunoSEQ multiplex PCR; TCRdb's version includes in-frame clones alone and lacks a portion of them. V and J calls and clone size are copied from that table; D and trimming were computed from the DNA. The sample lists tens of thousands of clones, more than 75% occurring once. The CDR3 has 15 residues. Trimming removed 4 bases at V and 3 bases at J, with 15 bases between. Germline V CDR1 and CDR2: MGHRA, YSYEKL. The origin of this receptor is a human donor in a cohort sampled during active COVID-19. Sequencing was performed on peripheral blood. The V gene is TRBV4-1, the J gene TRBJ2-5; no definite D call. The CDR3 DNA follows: TGCGCCAGCAGCCCCGAGAGTAACGTCAAAGAGACCCAGTACTTC. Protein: CASSPESNVKETQYF.